A single sample is the source of the 20 T cell receptor beta chains below, sequenced in a study of T-cell reconstitution after alpha-beta-depleted transplantation in children. Unique molecular identifiers were used in preparing the TCRbeta library. Each CDR3 protein gets one entry after TCRdb re-called the PCR reads with MiXCR. The sample records about 29,000 distinct CDR3 sequences, roughly 6% being singletons. The sample here was PBMCs, mostly from graft donor cells, taken 180 days after TCRalphabeta/CD19-depleted stem cell transplant. The receptor source for this set is a male patient younger than 18 who had a stem cell transplant for acute myeloid leukemia, so the T cells may come from the graft donor.

This clonotype was seen ten or more times. The chain couples TRBV7-8 to TRBJ2-2, with 10 bases identical to TRBD2. This CDR3 has 16 amino acids. V shed 5 bases and J 3 bases; nucleotides not matched to a gene: 6. The germline CDR1 and CDR2 sequences are SGHVS and FQNEAQ. The CDR3 loop is CASSLKLAGYTGELFF. Here the CDR3 DNA reads TGTGCCAGCAGCCTGAAACTAGCGGGATACACCGGGGAGCTGTTTTTT. Complete variable domain (other parts from reference TRBV7-8 and TRBJ2-2): GAGVSQSPRYKVAKRGQDVALRCDPISGHVSLFWYQQALGQGPEFLTYFQNEAQLDKSGLPSDRFFAERPEGSVSTLKIQRTQQEDSAVYLCASSLKLAGYTGELFFGEGSRLTVL.

The rearrangement uses TRBV24-1 and TRBJ2-6; no clear D. Germline V gives CDR1 KGHDR, CDR2 SFDVKD. This CDR3 has 13 residues. V lost 3 bases and J 4 bases, leaving 3 bases between the germline ends. The CDR3 sequence: CATSDGGANVLTF. CDR3 coding DNA: TGTGCCACCAGTGATGGAGGGGCCAACGTCCTGACTTTC.

This clonotype was seen ten or more times. The rearrangement joins TRBV28 to TRBJ1-2; D gene ambiguous. The CDR3 is 16 residues long. Germline V gene sequence: CDR1 MDHEN, CDR2 SYDVKM. Trimming removed 7 bases from V and 0 bases from J, with 18 bases in between. The CDR3 DNA is TGTGCCAGCATTTCTGCCGGGCGGCCCGCTAACTATGGCTACACCTTC. This codes for CASISAGRPANYGYTF.

This clonotype was found many times. The rearrangement joins TRBV20-1 to TRBJ2-2, with TRBD1 matching 8 bases. Germline CDR1 reads DFQATT; CDR2 reads SNEGSKA (reference sequence). The CDR3 length is 16 residues. V lost 5 bases to trimming and J lost 1 base; unmatched junction nucleotides: 9. CDR3 sequence: CSALSVGTGNTGELFF. CDR3 DNA sequence: TGCAGTGCTCTCAGCGTAGGGACAGGGAACACCGGGGAGCTGTTTTTT.

This clonotype occurred many times. V gene TRBV9 combines with J gene TRBJ2-3, with D uncertain. The V gene lost 2 bases and the J gene lost 6 bases, with 7 bases spanning the gap. This CDR3 spans 12 amino acids. CDR1 is SGDLS, CDR2 YYNGEE, per germline. CDR3 residues: CASSVTADTQYF. CDR3 nucleotide sequence: TGTGCCAGCAGCGTTACGGCCGATACGCAGTATTTT.

By share of the sample, this clonotype is medium-sized. The chain employs TRBV10-3 and TRBJ2-1, with D possibly matching TRBD1 (6 bases). V was cut by 8 bases and J by 0 bases, with 14 bases left in between. CDR1 is ENHRY and CDR2 is SYGVKD in the germline V gene. The CDR3 is 15 residues long. CDR3 region: CAIPKRGSSYNEQFF. CDR3 DNA sequence: TGTGCCATCCCCAAAAGGGGGAGCTCCTACAATGAGCAGTTCTTC.

This clonotype qualifies as medium-sized. The rearrangement uses TRBV5-1 and TRBJ2-3; 11 bases are a match to TRBD2. J was trimmed by 3 bases and V by 4 bases; bases with no gene match: 7. Germline CDR1 SGHRS, CDR2 YFSETQ. The CDR3 runs to 16 residues. Written as DNA, the CDR3 is TGCGCCAGCAGCGGACAAACTAGCGGGAGAACAGATACGCAGTATTTT. Translating gives CASSGQTSGRTDTQYF. Complete variable domain (other parts from reference TRBV5-1 and TRBJ2-3): KAGVTQTPRYLIKTRGQQVTLSCSPISGHRSVSWYQQTPGQGLQFLFEYFSETQRNKGNFPGRFSGRQFSNSRSEMNVSTLELGDSALYLCASSGQTSGRTDTQYFGPGTRLTVL.

This clonotype was seen at least ten times. Written as DNA, the CDR3 is TGTGCCAGCAGTTACGGGAGCTCCTACAATGAGCAGTTCTTC. Its translation: CASSYGSSYNEQFF. The V call is TRBV6-5, the J call TRBJ2-1, with D possibly matching TRBD2 (5 bases). Germline V gene sequence: CDR1 MNHEY, CDR2 SVGAGI. The ends were cut back, 2 bases at V and 0 bases at J, with 5 bases in the middle. The CDR3 contains 14 residues.

This clonotype was found many times. V gene TRBV20-1 combines with J gene TRBJ2-1; TRBD2 is a possible D gene (5 bases). This CDR3 is built from 16 residues. Germline CDR1 and CDR2: DFQATT and SNEGSKA (reference sequence). V was trimmed by 3 bases and J by 4 bases, leaving 19 bases between them. The CDR3 DNA follows: TGCAGTGCTAGGATTTCTAAGGCAACGGGGTACAATGAGCAGTTCTTC. This encodes CSARISKATGYNEQFF.

In its sample, this clonotype was seen many times. The chain joins TRBV29-1 to TRBJ1-1; TRBD1 matches 9 bases. CDR3 length: 13 amino acids. Losses at the gene ends were 6 bases for V and 4 bases for J; bases not matched to a gene: 6. In germline, CDR1 is SQVTM, CDR2 ANQGSEA. CDR3 DNA sequence: TGCAGCGTCCAACAGGGGGCCGGCACTGAAGCTTTCTTT. The encoded protein is CSVQQGAGTEAFF.

This clonotype has a count of ten or more. J is TRBJ2-3 and V is TRBV7-2; 12 nucleotides agree with TRBD2. The germline V gene has CDR1 SGHTA and CDR2 FQGNSA. The trim removed 5 bases at V and 4 bases at J, leaving 10 bases unmatched. This CDR3 spans 17 amino acids. The CDR3 loop is CASSPKRLAGVPDTQYF. CDR3 nucleotide sequence: TGTGCCAGCAGCCCCAAACGACTAGCGGGAGTCCCAGATACGCAGTATTTT. Filled out from reference TRBV7-2 and TRBJ2-3, the complete variable domain reads GAGVSQSPSNKVTEKGKDVELRCDPISGHTALYWYRQSLGQGLEFLIYFQGNSAPDKSGLPSDRFSAERTGGSVSTLTIQRTQQEDSAVYLCASSPKRLAGVPDTQYFGPGTRLTVL.

This clonotype was observed many times. The chain joins TRBV27 to TRBJ1-2, with D possibly being TRBD1 (6 bases). CDR1 is MNHEY, CDR2 SMNVEV, per germline (reference sequence). V lost 4 bases and J lost 3, with 15 bases in between. This CDR3 comprises 15 residues. This chain's CDR3 is CASSSLGGEDYGYTF. In DNA, the CDR3 is TGTGCCAGCAGTTCGCTAGGGGGAGAGGACTATGGCTACACCTTC.

This clonotype was seen at least ten times. The rearrangement uses TRBV6-2 or TRBV6-3 and TRBJ2-1, with 7 positions matching TRBD1. In germline, CDR1 is MNHEY, CDR2 SVGEGT. The CDR3 totals 14 residues. J gave up 5 bases and V 2 bases, and 3 bases lay outside the gene matches. The CDR3 DNA follows: TGTGCCAGCAGTTACCAGGGACAGCACAATGAGCAGTTCTTC. Translating gives CASSYQGQHNEQFF.

Ten or more counts support this clonotype. The chain recombines TRBV6-5 with TRBJ2-1; possibly TRBD1 for D (6 bases). V was shortened by 6 bases and J by 7 bases, with 19 bases between the two germline ends. Germline V gene sequence: CDR1 MNHEY, CDR2 SVGAGI. The CDR3 loop spans 15 amino acids. DNA of the CDR3: TGTGCCAGCAGCACGTCGGTGGCAGGGGAAAATGAGCAGTTCTTC. Translating it yields CASSTSVAGENEQFF.

This clonotype was found many times. The chain carries TRBV28 and TRBJ1-1, with D perhaps matching TRBD1 (5 bases). V was pared by 5 bases and J by 12 bases, with 13 bases between. The CDR3 is 11 residues long. The germline V gene has CDR1 MDHEN and CDR2 SYDVKM. Here the CDR3 DNA reads TGTGCCAGCAGTATAAACAGGTTGTCTTTCTTT. Translation gives CASSINRLSFF.

This clonotype was recorded many times. The V and J genes are TRBV20-1 and TRBJ2-5; no clear D gene. Germline CDR1 reads DFQATT; CDR2 reads SNEGSKA (reference sequence). This CDR3 region has 13 residues. V was cut by 3 bases and J by 5 bases, with 13 bases left in between. CDR3 protein: CSASVFLGETQYF. The CDR3 DNA sequence: TGCAGTGCTAGTGTTTTCCTGGGGGAGACCCAGTACTTC.

This clonotype was observed at least ten times. V gene TRBV12-3 or TRBV12-4 combines with J gene TRBJ2-1; the match to TRBD2 covers 8 bases. The CDR3 runs to 15 residues. After removal of 3 bases from V and 2 bases from J, the junction contained 3 bases not matched to a gene. CDR3 DNA: TGTGCCAGCAGTTTCAGCGGGGGCACCTACAATGAGCAGTTCTTC. Amino acid sequence: CASSFSGGTYNEQFF.

This clonotype was detected ten times or more. V is TRBV24-1 and J is TRBJ2-1; possible D gene TRBD1, 5 bases. This CDR3 spans 18 amino acids. Germline V gives CDR1 KGHDR, CDR2 SFDVKD. V gave up 4 bases and J gave up 4 bases, with 22 bases separating them. The CDR3 DNA reads as TGTGCCACCAGTGACCGACACCGGACACATGGAAGATACAATGAGCAGTTCTTC. This codes for CATSDRHRTHGRYNEQFF.

At least ten counts were recorded for this clonotype. This chain uses TRBV5-1 with TRBJ2-2, with 8 positions matching TRBD2. Losses at the gene ends were 3 bases for V and 0 bases for J; bases not matched to a gene: 4. Germline CDR1 reads SGHRS; CDR2 reads YFSETQ. This CDR3 region has 16 residues. DNA for the CDR3: TGCGCCAGCAGCTCTACTAGCGGTTCGAACACCGGGGAGCTGTTTTTT. It is translated as CASSSTSGSNTGELFF.

This rearrangement joins TRBV5-1 to TRBJ2-3; no definite D call. The CDR3 consists of 14 residues. From germline, CDR1 is SGHRS and CDR2 YFSETQ. Deletions cut 6 bases from V and 0 bases from J, with 11 bases between. Written as DNA, the CDR3 is TGCGCCAGCACCCCTGAGCCGAGCACAGATACGCAGTATTTT. It translates to CASTPEPSTDTQYF.